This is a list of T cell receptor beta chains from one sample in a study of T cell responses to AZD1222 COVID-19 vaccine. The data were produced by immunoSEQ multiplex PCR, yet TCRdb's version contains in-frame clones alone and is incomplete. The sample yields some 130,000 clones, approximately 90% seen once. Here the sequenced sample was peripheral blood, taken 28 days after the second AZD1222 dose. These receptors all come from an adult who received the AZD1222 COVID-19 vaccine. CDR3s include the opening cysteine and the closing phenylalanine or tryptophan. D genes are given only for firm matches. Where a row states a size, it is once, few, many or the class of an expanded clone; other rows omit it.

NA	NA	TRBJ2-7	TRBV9	CASSVGGAGEQYF	TGTGCCAGCAGCGTAGGGGGGGCTGGCGAGCAGTACTTC
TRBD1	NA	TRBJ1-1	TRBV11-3	CASSLGGGLKAEAFF	TGTGCCAGCAGCTTAGGAGGGGGCCTGAAGGCTGAAGCTTTCTTT
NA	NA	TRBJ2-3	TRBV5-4	CASSLAGVGTDTQYF	TGTGCCAGCAGCTTGGCGGGAGTTGGCACAGATACGCAGTATTTT
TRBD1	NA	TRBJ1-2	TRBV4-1	CASSHGQGANYGYTF	TGCGCCAGCAGCCATGGACAGGGAGCTAACTATGGCTACACCTTC
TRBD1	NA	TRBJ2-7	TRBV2	CASNQQGVAYEQYF	TGTGCCAGCAATCAACAGGGGGTCGCCTACGAGCAGTACTTC
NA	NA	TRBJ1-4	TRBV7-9	CASSTDRPNEKLFF	TGTGCCAGCAGTACTGACAGGCCTAATGAAAAACTGTTTTTT
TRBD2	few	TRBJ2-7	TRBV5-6	CASSFATSGASYEQYF	TGTGCCAGCAGCTTTGCCACTAGCGGGGCCTCCTACGAGCAGTACTTC
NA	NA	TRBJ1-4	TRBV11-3	CASSFRPLPGLIEKLFF	TGTGCCAGCAGCTTCCGCCCTTTACCGGGGCTAATTGAAAAACTGTTTTTT
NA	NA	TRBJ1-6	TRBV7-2	CASSARSSYNSPLHF	TGTGCCAGCAGCGCCAGGAGCTCCTATAATTCACCCCTCCACTTT
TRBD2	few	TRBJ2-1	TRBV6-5	CASSATSGEHNEQFF	TGTGCCAGCAGCGCGACTAGCGGGGAGCACAATGAGCAGTTCTTC
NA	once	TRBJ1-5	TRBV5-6	CASSSMGGNQPQHF	TGTGCCAGCAGCTCGATGGGTGGCAATCAGCCCCAGCATTTT
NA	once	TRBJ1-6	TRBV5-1	CASSLRPTNSPLHF	TGCGCCAGCAGCTTAAGACCGACAAATTCACCCCTCCACTTT
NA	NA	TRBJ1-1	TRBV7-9	CASSFGAIEAFF	TGTGCCAGCAGCTTCGGAGCCATTGAAGCTTTCTTT
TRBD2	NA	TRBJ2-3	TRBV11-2	CASSKTSGRSRLYTDTQYF	TGTGCCAGCAGCAAGACTAGCGGGAGGTCCCGGTTGTACACAGATACGCAGTATTTT
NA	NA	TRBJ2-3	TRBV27	CASRAGVEDTQYF	TGTGCCAGCCGCGCAGGGGTCGAAGATACGCAGTATTTT
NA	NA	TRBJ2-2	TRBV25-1	CASSEYKGSNTGELFF	TGTGCCAGCAGTGAATACAAGGGGTCGAACACCGGGGAGCTGTTTTTT
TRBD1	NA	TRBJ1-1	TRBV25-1	CASSEWGTGTGDTEAFF	TGTGCCAGCAGTGAATGGGGAACCGGGACAGGGGACACTGAAGCTTTCTTT
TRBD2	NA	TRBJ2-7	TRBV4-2	CASSHEGLAGAVYEQYF	TGTGCCAGCAGCCATGAGGGACTAGCGGGAGCGGTTTACGAGCAGTACTTC
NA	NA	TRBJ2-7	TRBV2	CASRTDASSYEQYF	TGTGCCAGCAGAACGGACGCGAGCTCCTACGAGCAGTACTTC
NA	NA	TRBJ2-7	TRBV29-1	CSVQWQGSTYEQYF	TGCAGCGTTCAGTGGCAGGGGAGCACCTACGAGCAGTACTTC
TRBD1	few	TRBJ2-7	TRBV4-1	CASSQRQGGVSYEQYF	TGCGCCAGCAGCCAGAGACAGGGGGGAGTTTCCTACGAGCAGTACTTC
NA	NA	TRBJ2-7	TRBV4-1	CASSQEYGSLVHRDEQYF	TGCGCCAGCAGCCAAGAATACGGCTCTCTAGTCCACCGGGACGAGCAGTACTTC
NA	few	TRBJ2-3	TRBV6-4	CASSGTAGGTDTQYF	TGTGCCAGCAGTGGGACAGCCGGGGGCACAGATACGCAGTATTTT
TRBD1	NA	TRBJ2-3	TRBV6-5	CASSTRQGFTDTQYF	TGTGCCAGCAGCACGAGACAGGGTTTCACAGATACGCAGTATTTT
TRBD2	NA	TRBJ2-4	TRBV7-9	CASSPMAGGNIQYF	TGTGCCAGCAGTCCCATGGCGGGGGGAAACATTCAGTACTTC
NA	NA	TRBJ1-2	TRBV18	CASSPPGPYGYTF	TGTGCCAGCTCACCACCAGGGCCGTATGGCTACACCTTC
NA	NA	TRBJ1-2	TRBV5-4	CASSFGGQSPNYGYTF	TGTGCCAGCAGCTTTGGAGGACAGAGCCCTAACTATGGCTACACCTTC
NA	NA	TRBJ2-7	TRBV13	CASSVWYEQYF	TGTGCCAGCAGCGTGTGGTACGAGCAGTACTTC
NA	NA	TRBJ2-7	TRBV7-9	CASSLQGYEQYF	TGTGCCAGCAGCCTCCAGGGCTACGAGCAGTACTTC
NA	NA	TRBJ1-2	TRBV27	CASKSGHTINYGYTF	TGTGCCAGCAAATCAGGACACACCATTAACTATGGCTACACCTTC
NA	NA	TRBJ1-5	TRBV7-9	CASSPAGDYNQPQHF	TGTGCCAGCAGCCCCGCGGGGGACTACAATCAGCCCCAGCATTTT
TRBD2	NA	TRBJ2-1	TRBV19	CASSMGLAGGLGSYNEQFF	TGTGCCAGTAGTATGGGACTAGCGGGAGGGCTGGGGTCTTACAATGAGCAGTTCTTC
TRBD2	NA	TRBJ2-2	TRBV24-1	CATSSPSGGTGELFF	TGTGCCACCTCCTCCCCTAGCGGGGGGACCGGGGAGCTGTTTTTT
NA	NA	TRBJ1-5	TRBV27	CASSLSVGYSNQPQHF	TGTGCCAGCAGTTTATCGGTAGGGTATAGCAATCAGCCCCAGCATTTT
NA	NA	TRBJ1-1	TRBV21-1	CASSYSTEAFF	TGTGCCAGCAGCTATTCCACTGAAGCTTTCTTT
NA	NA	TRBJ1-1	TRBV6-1	CASSEVYRAGALAFF	TGTGCCAGCAGTGAAGTTTACAGGGCGGGGGCTCTAGCTTTCTTT
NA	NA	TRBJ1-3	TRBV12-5	CARQGWRNTIYF	TGTGCTAGACAGGGCTGGCGGAACACCATATATTTT
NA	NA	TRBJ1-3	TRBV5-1	CASSPVGRNSGNTIYF	TGCGCCAGCAGCCCGGTGGGCCGTAACTCTGGAAACACCATATATTTT
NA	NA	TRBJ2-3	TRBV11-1	CASSGRLPSTDTQYF	TGTGCCAGCAGCGGCCGACTCCCCTCCACAGATACGCAGTATTTT
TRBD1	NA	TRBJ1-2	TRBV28	CASSPSGTGGETGYTF	TGTGCCAGCAGCCCATCCGGGACAGGGGGGGAAACTGGCTACACCTTC
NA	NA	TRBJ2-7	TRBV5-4	CASSRAGAYPYEQYF	TGTGCCAGCAGCCGGGCGGGGGCGTACCCCTACGAGCAGTACTTC
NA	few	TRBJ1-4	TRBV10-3	CAISRQAATNEKLFF	TGTGCCATCAGCAGACAGGCTGCAACTAATGAAAAACTGTTTTTT
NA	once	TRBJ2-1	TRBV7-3	CASSLAVYNEQFF	TGTGCCAGCAGCTTAGCGGTATACAATGAGCAGTTCTTC
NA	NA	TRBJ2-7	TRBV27	CASSFGGPTSYEQYF	TGTGCCAGCAGTTTCGGGGGGCCGACCTCCTACGAGCAGTACTTC
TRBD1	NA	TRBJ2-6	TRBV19	CASSIGVQGANVLTF	TGTGCCAGTAGTATAGGGGTCCAGGGGGCAAACGTCCTGACTTTC
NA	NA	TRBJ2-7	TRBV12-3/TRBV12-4	CASSLVGFYEQYF	TGTGCCAGCAGTTTAGTCGGTTTCTACGAGCAGTACTTC
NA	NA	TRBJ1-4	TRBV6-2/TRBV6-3	CASSHTEKLFF	TGTGCCAGCAGTCACACTGAAAAACTGTTTTTT